A single sample is the source of the 25 T cell receptor beta chains below, sequenced in a study of T cells after yellow fever vaccination. TCRdb reprocessed the 5' RACE reads with MiXCR, giving one entry per CDR3 protein. The sample holds roughly 340,000 distinct CDR3 sequences, roughly 9.4% seen once. Sequencing used PBMCs, obtained on the day of the first yellow fever vaccination. The origin of the receptors is a man aged 18 to 29 who received the YFV17D yellow fever vaccine.

The chain uses TRBV29-1 and TRBJ1-2; tentatively, D is TRBD1 (5 bases). Deletions cut 6 bases from V and 6 bases from J, with 29 bases between. From germline, CDR1 is SQVTM and CDR2 ANQGSEA. The CDR3 covers 17 residues. CDR3 amino acids: CSVPSSGSYWGPDGYTF. CDR3 DNA: TGCAGCGTCCCCTCCTCAGGTTCCTATTGGGGCCCTGATGGCTACACCTTC. Full variable domain (outside the CDR3, taken from reference TRBV29-1 and TRBJ1-2): SAVISQKPSRDICQRGTSLTIQCQVDSQVTMMFWYRQQPGQSLTLIATANQGSEATYESGFVIDKFPISRPNLTFSTLTVSNMSPEDSSIYLCSVPSSGSYWGPDGYTFGSGTRLTVV.

This clonotype was recorded many times. CDR3 amino acids: CSVDYSYTDTQYF. The CDR3 region has the DNA TGCAGCGTTGACTACAGCTACACAGATACGCAGTATTTT. The J gene is TRBJ2-3, the V gene TRBV29-1; D is undetermined. CDR1 and CDR2 from the germline V gene are SQVTM and ANQGSEA. The ends were cut back, 3 bases at V and 2 bases at J, with 9 bases in the middle. The CDR3 consists of 13 residues.

The sample holds a few counts of this clonotype. The chain joins TRBV6-2 or TRBV6-3 to TRBJ2-7; D may match TRBD1 or TRBD2 (5 bases each). Germline CDR1 MNHEY, CDR2 SVGEGT. Trimming shortened V by 5 bases and J by 2 bases, and 13 bases separated the two germline ends. The CDR3 consists of 14 residues. CDR3 coding DNA: TGTGCCAGCAGTCTCCGACGAGGGGCCTACGAGCAGTACGTC. Translation gives CASSLRRGAYEQYV.

A word on this clonotype: This may stem from a read error, because a much larger clone lies one nucleotide away. The chain links TRBV7-2 to TRBJ2-2, with D possibly being TRBD2 (6 bases). The length of the CDR3 is 16 residues. With 7 bases removed from V and 6 bases from J, the gap between germline ends came to 21 bases. Germline-derived CDR1 and CDR2 are SGHTA and FQGNSA. CDR3 protein: CASTTRSGVGAGELFF. The CDR3 DNA follows: TGTGCCAGCACCACGAGGTCGGGGGTAGGTGCCGGGGAGCTGTTTTTT.

This chain links TRBV11-2 with TRBJ1-5; D possibly corresponds to TRBD1 (5 bases). Germline V gene lookup returns CDR1 SGHAT and CDR2 FQNNGV. The CDR3 has 15 amino acids. The V and J ends lost 7 bases and 0 bases respectively, with 13 bases between them. For the CDR3, the DNA is TGTGCCAGCACCTTTCCAGGGAGTAGCAATCAGCCCCAGCATTTT. Protein: CASTFPGSSNQPQHF. The full variable domain, completed using reference TRBV11-2 and TRBJ1-5, is EAGVAQSPRYKIIEKRQSVAFWCNPISGHATLYWYQQILGQGPKLLIQFQNNGVVDDSQLPKDRFSAERLKGVDSTLKIQPAKLEDSAVYLCASTFPGSSNQPQHFGDGTRLSIL.

CDR3 sequence reads: CASSGGQGAPRRYTF. CDR3 bases: TGTGCCAGCAGCGGGGGACAGGGGGCCCCTCGTCGCTACACCTTC. This rearrangement joins TRBV12-3 or TRBV12-4 to TRBJ1-2, with 12 bases identical to TRBD1. V was pared by 6 bases and J by 9 bases, with 11 bases of the junction left unmatched. The CDR3 contains 15 residues.

At least ten counts were recorded for this clonotype. The chain couples TRBV5-6 to TRBJ2-1; no reliable D call. The CDR3 totals 15 residues. V lost 1 base and J 2 bases, leaving 10 bases between the germline ends. CDR1 SGHDT and CDR2 YYEEEE come from the germline V gene. Here the CDR3 reads CASSLRPGAYNEQFF. CDR3 coding DNA: TGTGCCAGCAGCTTGCGTCCAGGAGCCTACAATGAGCAGTTCTTC.

The chain recombines TRBV7-6 with TRBJ1-1; 10 nucleotides agree with TRBD1. The CDR3 totals 15 residues. With 5 bases clipped from V and 5 bases from J, the junction kept 8 bases outside the gene matches. Germline assignment: CDR1 SGHVS and CDR2 FNYEAQ. CDR3 in amino acids: CASSPQGQGVTEAFF. CDR3 nucleotides: TGTGCCAGCAGCCCCCAAGGACAGGGGGTAACTGAAGCTTTCTTT.

The chain recombines TRBV12-3 or TRBV12-4 with TRBJ1-2, with D maybe TRBD1 (6 bases). V lost 8 bases, J lost 7 bases, and 11 bases lay in between. CDR3 length: 11 amino acids. The CDR3 loop is CASRQVGGYTF. In DNA, the CDR3 is TGTGCCAGCCGACAGGTTGGTGGCTACACCTTC.

This clonotype showed up just a few times. The V and J genes are TRBV5-1 and TRBJ2-1, with 7 bases that match TRBD1. Germline assignment: CDR1 SGHRS and CDR2 YFSETQ. The V and J ends lost 0 bases and 5 bases, in that order; junction bases with no gene match: 5. The CDR3 is 15 residues long. The CDR3 DNA sequence: TGCGCCAGCAGCTTGGGACAGGGTTCCAACAATGAGCAGTTCTTC. Amino acids: CASSLGQGSNNEQFF.

This clonotype was seen more than once but under ten times. The chain employs TRBV11-2 and TRBJ2-1, with 8 bases fitting TRBD1. CDR1 is SGHAT, CDR2 FQNNGV, per germline. CDR3 length: 18 amino acids. Trimming removed 5 bases from V and 4 bases from J; junction bases left unmatched: 16. The CDR3 nucleotides are TGTGCCAGCAGCCATTGGACAGGGTTTACAAATTCTTACAATGAGCAGTTCTTC. This translates into CASSHWTGFTNSYNEQFF.

V and J are TRBV5-4 and TRBJ2-2, with a tentative D call TRBD1 (6 bases). Germline V gives CDR1 SGHNT, CDR2 YYREEE (reference sequence). V lost 4 bases and J lost 3, with 16 bases in between. The CDR3 sequence is 16 residues long. CDR3 amino acids: CASSHRQALYTGELFF. DNA of the CDR3: TGTGCCAGCAGCCACAGACAGGCATTGTACACCGGGGAGCTGTTTTTT.

The table lists this clonotype with a few counts. The chain has TRBV20-1 and TRBJ2-5, with TRBD2 matching over 10 bases. V gave up 1 base and J gave up 2 bases; unmatched junction bases: 10. The CDR3 contains 17 residues. The germline V gene has CDR1 DFQATT and CDR2 SNEGSKA (reference sequence). Here the CDR3 DNA reads TGCAGTGCTAGAGTTTGGGGCCTAGCGGGGGAACAAGAGACCCAGTACTTC. Its translation: CSARVWGLAGEQETQYF.

This clonotype was recorded only once. J is TRBJ1-1 and V is TRBV6-4; D is unclear. The V gene lost 0 bases and the J gene lost 1 base, with 6 bases spanning the gap. Germline CDR1 reads MRHNA; CDR2 reads SNTAGT. CDR3 length: 14 amino acids. The CDR3 DNA follows: TGTGCCAGCAGTGACTCGCCGGAGAACACTGAAGCTTTCTTT. Translation gives CASSDSPENTEAFF.

This clonotype was seen only a few times. The V gene is TRBV10-2, the J gene TRBJ2-5; 7 bases agree with TRBD2. The junction had 8 bases not matched to a gene; V was cut back by 5 bases and J by 5 bases. Germline lookup yields CDR1 WSHSY and CDR2 SAAADI. The CDR3 is made up of 14 amino acids. The CDR3 loop reads CASSPGLGYETQYF. The CDR3, as DNA: TGCGCCAGCAGTCCTGGACTAGGCTATGAGACCCAGTACTTC.

This clonotype was seen more than once but under ten times. The chain has TRBV7-9 and TRBJ2-7, with 7 bases matching TRBD1. The germline gives CDR1 SEHNR, CDR2 FQNEAQ (reference sequence). This CDR3 is 13 amino acids long. V lost 5 bases and J lost 3; bases outside the gene matches: 4. The CDR3 coding sequence is TGTGCCAGCAGCAGGGACAGAAGCTACGAGCAGTACGTC. This codes for CASSRDRSYEQYV.

This clonotype showed up just a few times. This sequence joins TRBV28 and TRBJ1-5; 7 bases fit TRBD1. The CDR3 is made up of 16 amino acids. The germline V gene encodes CDR1 MDHEN and CDR2 SYDVKM. The junction had 4 bases not matched to a gene; V was cut back by 2 bases and J by 0 bases. The CDR3 DNA reads TGTGCCAGCAGTTTACCGGGACAGACTAGCAATCAGCCCCAGCATTTT. It yields the protein CASSLPGQTSNQPQHF.

This chain connects TRBV19 to TRBJ2-6, with D possibly being TRBD1 (5 bases). Looked up from germline, CDR1 is LNHDA and CDR2 is SQIVND (reference sequence). Trimming cost V 5 bases and J 2 bases, with 10 bases left between them. The CDR3 totals 15 residues. CDR3 in DNA: TGTGCCAGTAGTGACAGTGCTGCTGGGGCCAACGTCCTGACTTTC. This codes for CASSDSAAGANVLTF.

V gene TRBV7-6 combines with J gene TRBJ2-1; 10 bases line up with TRBD2. This CDR3 is 17 amino acids long. The germline V gene encodes CDR1 SGHVS and CDR2 FNYEAQ. With V trimmed by 4 bases and J by 7 bases, 13 bases remained unmatched. The CDR3 DNA is TGTGCCAGCAGCTCCCTGACTAGCGGGCTCCGTAGGAATGAGCAGTTCTTC. Amino acid sequence: CASSSLTSGLRRNEQFF. Full variable domain (outside the CDR3, taken from reference TRBV7-6 and TRBJ2-1): GAGVSQSPRYKVTKRGQDVALRCDPISGHVSLYWYRQALGQGPEFLTYFNYEAQQDKSGLPNDRFSAERPEGSISTLTIQRTEQRDSAMYRCASSSLTSGLRRNEQFFGPGTRLTVL.

This chain links TRBV7-6 with TRBJ1-2; 7 bases line up with TRBD1. J lost 8 bases, V lost 3 bases, and 9 bases had no gene match. The CDR3 totals 14 residues. The germline V gene has CDR1 SGHVS and CDR2 FNYEAQ. The CDR3 reads CASSLGQISGGYTF. The CDR3 DNA is TGTGCCAGCAGCTTGGGACAGATATCGGGAGGCTACACCTTC.

J is TRBJ2-1 and V is TRBV7-3, with 9 bases matching TRBD2. This CDR3 has 15 amino acids. The junction had 4 bases not matched to a gene; V was cut back by 5 bases and J by 2 bases. Germline CDR1 is SGHTA and CDR2 is FQGTGA. CDR3 in DNA: TGTGCCAGCAGCCCTCGCGGGGGGGCCTACAATGAGCAGTTCTTC. Translating it yields CASSPRGGAYNEQFF.

This clonotype has a count of ten or more. This chain links TRBV11-3 with TRBJ2-1; no clear D. The CDR3 spans 15 residues. V lost 5 bases to trimming and J lost 7 bases, with 18 bases between them. Germline V gives CDR1 SGHNT, CDR2 YENEEA. The CDR3 spells CASSPGAGLGNEQFF. CDR3 nucleotides: TGTGCCAGCAGCCCGGGTGCCGGGTTGGGGAATGAGCAGTTCTTC.

The J gene is TRBJ1-4, the V gene TRBV5-5; D is unclear. From germline, CDR1 is SGHKS and CDR2 YYEKEE (reference sequence). The V and J ends lost 1 base and 7 bases respectively, with 11 bases between them. This CDR3 contains 14 residues. The CDR3 DNA sequence: TGTGCCAGCAGCTTGATAGGGATTCGTGAAAAACTGTTTTTT. Translated: CASSLIGIREKLFF. Supplemented by reference TRBV5-5 and TRBJ1-4, the full variable domain reads DAGVTQSPTHLIKTRGQQVTLRCSPISGHKSVSWYQQVLGQGPQFIFQYYEKEERGRGNFPDRFSARQFPNYSSELNVNALLLGDSALYLCASSLIGIREKLFFGSGTQLSVL.

In this sample, this clonotype turned up a few times. V is TRBV29-1 and J is TRBJ2-5; tentatively, D is TRBD1 (6 bases). The V and J ends lost 5 bases and 2 bases respectively, with 12 bases between them. The CDR3 is 13 amino acids. Germline loops: CDR1 SQVTM, CDR2 ANQGSEA. CDR3 DNA: TGCAGCGTTAACCCCGGACAGCAAGAGACCCAGTACTTC. Translated, it gives CSVNPGQQETQYF.

This clonotype was recorded a few times. This chain links TRBV5-5 with TRBJ1-6; unclear D gene. CDR1 is SGHKS and CDR2 is YYEKEE in the germline V gene (reference sequence). V lost 4 bases, J lost 7 bases, and 15 bases lay in between. The CDR3 extends over 15 amino acids. In DNA form, the CDR3 reads TGTGCCAGCAGCGACAATAGAGGTTTAAATTCACCCCTCCACTTT. Translation: CASSDNRGLNSPLHF.